This T cell receptor (beta chain) was captured by sequencing in a study of graft-versus-host responses after intestinal transplantation. Study context: Multivisceral, liver-intestinal, or isolated intestinal grafts were transplanted into recipients.

The CDR3 length is 11 residues. Germline V gene lookup returns CDR1 SGHNT and CDR2 YENEEA. V was clipped by 3 bases and J by 11 bases, with 10 bases between them. Clones were read by immunoSEQ multiplex PCR, and TCRdb kept only the in-frame ones, dropping some. The sample yields 6,000 to 8,500 clones, roughly 33% seen once. This clone counts as medium-sized (0.01 to 0.1%). The sequence was collected from a human patient who was an organ donor for intestinal transplantation. The chain couples TRBV11-3 to TRBJ1-1; D remains ambiguous. The sequences come from alloreactive CD4+ T cells from a mixed lymphocyte reaction culture, collected before transplantation. The subset denotes: CFSE-low proliferating T cells sorted from roughly 6-day pre-transplant mixed lymphocyte reaction (GvH or HvG direction). CDR3 in amino acids: CASSFGGDAFF. The CDR3 DNA follows: TGTGCCAGCAGCTTTGGAGGTGACGCTTTCTTT. Complete variable domain (other parts from reference TRBV11-3 and TRBJ1-1): EAGVVQSPRYKIIEKKQPVAFWCNPISGHNTLYWYLQNLGQGPELLIRYENEEAVDDSQLPKDRFSAERLKGVDSTLKIQPAELGDSAVYLCASSFGGDAFFGQGTRLTVV.